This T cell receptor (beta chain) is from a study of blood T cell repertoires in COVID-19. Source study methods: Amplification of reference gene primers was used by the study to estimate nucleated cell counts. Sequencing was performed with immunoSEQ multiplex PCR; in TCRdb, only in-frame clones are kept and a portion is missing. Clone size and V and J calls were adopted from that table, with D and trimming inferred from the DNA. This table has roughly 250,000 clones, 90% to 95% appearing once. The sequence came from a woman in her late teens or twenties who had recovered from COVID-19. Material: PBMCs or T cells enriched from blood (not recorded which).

This CDR3 reads CATKEDRANEKLFF. As DNA, the CDR3 is TGTGCCACCAAGGAAGACAGGGCTAATGAAAAACTGTTTTTT. This rearrangement joins TRBV2 to TRBJ1-4, with TRBD1 identical over 7 bases. V shed 10 bases and J 3 bases; nucleotides not matched to a gene: 8. The germline CDR1 and CDR2 sequences are SNHLY and FYNNEI. CDR3 length: 14 amino acids.